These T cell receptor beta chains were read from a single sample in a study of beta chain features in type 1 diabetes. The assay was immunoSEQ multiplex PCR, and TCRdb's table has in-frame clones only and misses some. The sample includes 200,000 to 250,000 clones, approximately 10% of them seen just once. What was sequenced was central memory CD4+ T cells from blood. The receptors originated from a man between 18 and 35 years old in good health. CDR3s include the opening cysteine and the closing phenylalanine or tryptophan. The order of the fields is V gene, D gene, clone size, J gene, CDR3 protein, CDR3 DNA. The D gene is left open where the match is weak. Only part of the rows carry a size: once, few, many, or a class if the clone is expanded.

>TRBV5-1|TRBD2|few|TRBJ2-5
CASSLGGTSLDQETQYF
TGCGCCAGCAGCTTGGGAGGGACTAGCCTTGATCAAGAGACCCAGTACTTC
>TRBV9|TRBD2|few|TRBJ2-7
CASSGTGTSGSYEQYF
TGTGCCAGCAGCGGAACCGGGACTAGCGGCTCCTACGAGCAGTACTTC
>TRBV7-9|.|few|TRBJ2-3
CASSWMVGRESDTQYF
TGTGCCAGCAGCTGGATGGTGGGGCGGGAATCAGATACGCAGTATTTT
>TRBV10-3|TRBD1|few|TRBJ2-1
CAISEGQVYNEQFF
TGTGCCATCAGTGAGGGACAGGTCTACAATGAGCAGTTCTTC
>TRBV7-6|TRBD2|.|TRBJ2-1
CASSLVRAGVGNEQFF
TGTGCCAGCAGCTTAGTCCGCGCGGGAGTAGGCAATGAGCAGTTCTTC
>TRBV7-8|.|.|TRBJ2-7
CASSLASGYSYEQYF
TGTGCCAGCAGCTTAGCAAGCGGCTACTCCTACGAGCAGTACTTC
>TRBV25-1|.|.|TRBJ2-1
CASSEAVPSSYNEQFF
TGTGCCAGCAGTGAAGCGGTCCCGAGCTCCTACAATGAGCAGTTCTTC
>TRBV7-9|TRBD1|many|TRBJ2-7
CASRSTGGNYEQYF
TGTGCCAGCAGGTCGACAGGGGGCAACTACGAGCAGTACTTC
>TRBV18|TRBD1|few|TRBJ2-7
CASSPAGTGGIYEQYF
TGTGCCAGCTCACCCGCCGGGACAGGGGGCATCTACGAGCAGTACTTC
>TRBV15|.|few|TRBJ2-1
CATRDSDNEQFF
TGTGCCACCAGGGACTCCGACAATGAGCAGTTCTTC
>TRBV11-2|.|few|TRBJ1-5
CASSLMRDTRRSNQPQHF
TGTGCCAGCAGCTTAATGCGGGACACCAGACGGAGCAATCAGCCCCAGCATTTT
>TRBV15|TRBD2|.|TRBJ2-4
CATSRDKTGGENIQYF
TGTGCCACCAGCAGAGATAAGACGGGGGGTGAAAACATTCAGTACTTC
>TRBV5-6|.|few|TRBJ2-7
CASSVGTRYEQYF
TGTGCCAGCAGCGTCGGGACGCGCTACGAGCAGTACTTC
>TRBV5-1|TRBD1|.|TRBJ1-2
CASSLGTGPYGYTF
TGCGCCAGCAGCCTCGGGACAGGGCCATATGGCTACACCTTC
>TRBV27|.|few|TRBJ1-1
CASMGVFVNTEAFF
TGTGCCAGCATGGGGGTATTCGTGAACACTGAAGCTTTCTTT
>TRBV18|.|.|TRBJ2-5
CASSPPPGWETQYF
TGTGCCAGCTCACCACCTCCAGGATGGGAGACCCAGTACTTC
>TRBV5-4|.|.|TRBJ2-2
CASSLKRDTLPGELFF
TGTGCCAGCAGCTTAAAACGGGACACCCTCCCCGGGGAGCTGTTTTTT
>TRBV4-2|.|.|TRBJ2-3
CASSLTYSSGDTQYF
TGTGCCAGCAGCTTGACTTACTCCTCGGGGGATACGCAGTATTTT
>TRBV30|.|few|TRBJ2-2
CAWSVQRRQNTGELFF
TGTGCCTGGAGTGTACAAAGACGGCAGAACACCGGGGAGCTGTTTTTT
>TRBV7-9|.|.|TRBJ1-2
CASSRDGFGGSNYGYTF
TGTGCCAGCAGCAGAGATGGTTTTGGGGGTTCTAACTATGGCTACACCTTC
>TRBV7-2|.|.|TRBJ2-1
CASSQDIASEKNEQFF
TGTGCCAGCAGCCAAGATATCGCTAGCGAGAAGAATGAGCAGTTCTTC
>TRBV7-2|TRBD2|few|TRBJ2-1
CASRTSGGRRGEQFF
TGTGCCAGCCGAACTAGCGGGGGTAGACGGGGTGAGCAGTTCTTC